The present T cell receptor beta chain was sequenced within a study of beta chain features in type 1 diabetes. Regarding the study as a whole: Moderately but significantly shorter TCRB CDR3s were found in Type 1 diabetes patients in all four CD4+ subsets. Whether TCRB rearrangement is influenced by HLA type went unresolved here.

Expressed TCRB transcripts were sequenced after all isolated RNA was converted to cDNA. Assay: immunoSEQ multiplex PCR; the TCRdb copy retains only in-frame clones and omits some. The table lists about 280,000 clones, 14% to 15% of them singletons. The CDR3 contains 13 residues. The V end lost 2 bases, the J end lost 7 bases, and 14 bases lay between the germline ends. Germline values: CDR1 SQVTM, CDR2 ANQGSEA. This clone was picked up a small number of times. The antigen is undetermined. The V call is TRBV29-1, the J call TRBJ1-1; D is perhaps TRBD1 (5 bases). Material for sequencing was naive CD4+ T cells from blood. The receptor's source is a man between 18 and 35 years old with type 1 diabetes. CDR3 coding DNA: TGCAGCGTTGAAAAGGACAACTATTATGAAGCTTTCTTT. Protein product: CSVEKDNYYEAFF.